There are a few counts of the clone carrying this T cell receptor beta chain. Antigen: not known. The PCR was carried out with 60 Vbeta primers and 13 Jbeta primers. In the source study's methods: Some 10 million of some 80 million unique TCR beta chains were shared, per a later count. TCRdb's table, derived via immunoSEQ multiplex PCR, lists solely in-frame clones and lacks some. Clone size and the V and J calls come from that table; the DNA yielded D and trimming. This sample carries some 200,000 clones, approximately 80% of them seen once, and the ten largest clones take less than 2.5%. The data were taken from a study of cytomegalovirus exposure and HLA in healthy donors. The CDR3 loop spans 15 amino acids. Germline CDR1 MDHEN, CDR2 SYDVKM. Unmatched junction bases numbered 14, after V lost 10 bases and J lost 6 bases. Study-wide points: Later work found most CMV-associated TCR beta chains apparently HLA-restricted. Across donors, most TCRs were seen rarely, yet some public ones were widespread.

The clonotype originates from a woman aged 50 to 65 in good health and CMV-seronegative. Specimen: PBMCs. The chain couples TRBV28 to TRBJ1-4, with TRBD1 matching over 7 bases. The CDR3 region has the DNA TGTGCCACCCAATACAGGGAAGGGGGCGATGAAAAACTGTTTTTT. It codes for CATQYREGGDEKLFF.